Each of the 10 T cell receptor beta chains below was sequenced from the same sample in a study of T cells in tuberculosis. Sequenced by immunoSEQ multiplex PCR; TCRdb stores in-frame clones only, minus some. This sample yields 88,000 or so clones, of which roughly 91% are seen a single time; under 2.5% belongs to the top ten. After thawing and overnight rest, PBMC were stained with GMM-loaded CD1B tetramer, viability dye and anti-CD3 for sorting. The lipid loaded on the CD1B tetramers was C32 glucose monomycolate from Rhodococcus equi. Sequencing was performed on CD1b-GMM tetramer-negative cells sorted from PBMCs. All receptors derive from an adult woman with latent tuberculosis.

In DNA form, the CDR3 reads TGTGCCAGCAGTCCCGGGACACCTTACAATGAGCAGTTCTTC. It specifies CASSPGTPYNEQFF. The V and J genes are TRBV27 and TRBJ2-1, with D possibly TRBD1 on 6 matching bases. The CDR3 is 14 residues long. Germline-derived CDR1 and CDR2 are MNHEY and SMNVEV (reference sequence). V shed 5 bases and J shed 4 bases, with 12 bases lying between them.

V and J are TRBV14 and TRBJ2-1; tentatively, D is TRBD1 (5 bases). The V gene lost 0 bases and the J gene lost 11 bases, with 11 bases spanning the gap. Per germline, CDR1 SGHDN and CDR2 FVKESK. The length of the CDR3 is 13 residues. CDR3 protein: CASSQDIGAKQFF. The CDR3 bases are TGTGCCAGCAGCCAAGATATAGGGGCCAAGCAGTTCTTC.

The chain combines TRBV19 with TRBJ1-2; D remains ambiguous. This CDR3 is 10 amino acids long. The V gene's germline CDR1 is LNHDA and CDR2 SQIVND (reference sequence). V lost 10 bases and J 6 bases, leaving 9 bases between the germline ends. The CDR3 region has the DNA TGTGCCAACATCTTCCATGGCTACACCTTC. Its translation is CANIFHGYTF.

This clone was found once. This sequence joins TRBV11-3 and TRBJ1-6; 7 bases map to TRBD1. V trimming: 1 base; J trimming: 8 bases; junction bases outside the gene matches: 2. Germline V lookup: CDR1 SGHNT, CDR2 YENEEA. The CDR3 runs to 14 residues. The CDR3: CASSLGQGYSPLHF. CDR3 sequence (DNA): TGTGCCAGCAGCTTAGGACAGGGTTATTCACCCCTCCACTTT.

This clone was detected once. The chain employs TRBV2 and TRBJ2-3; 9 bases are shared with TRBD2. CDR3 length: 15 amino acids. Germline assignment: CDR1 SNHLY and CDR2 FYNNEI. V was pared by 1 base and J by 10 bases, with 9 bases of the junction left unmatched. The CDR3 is CASSEGIAGARAQYF. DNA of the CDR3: TGTGCCAGCAGTGAAGGAATAGCGGGGGCCAGGGCGCAGTATTTT.

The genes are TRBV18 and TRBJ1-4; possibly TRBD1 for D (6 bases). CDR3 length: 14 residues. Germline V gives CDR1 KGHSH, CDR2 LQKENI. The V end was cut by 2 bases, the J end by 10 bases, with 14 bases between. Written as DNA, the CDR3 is TGTGCCAGCTCACCAGTTTTACAGGGAAGAAAACTGTTTTTT. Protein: CASSPVLQGRKLFF.

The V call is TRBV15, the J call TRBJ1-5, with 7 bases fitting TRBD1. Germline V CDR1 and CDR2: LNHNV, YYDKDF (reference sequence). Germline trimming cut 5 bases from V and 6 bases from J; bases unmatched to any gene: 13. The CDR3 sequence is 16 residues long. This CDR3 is CATSGRQGLNFQPQHF. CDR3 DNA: TGTGCCACCAGCGGTCGACAGGGTTTAAATTTTCAGCCCCAGCATTTT.

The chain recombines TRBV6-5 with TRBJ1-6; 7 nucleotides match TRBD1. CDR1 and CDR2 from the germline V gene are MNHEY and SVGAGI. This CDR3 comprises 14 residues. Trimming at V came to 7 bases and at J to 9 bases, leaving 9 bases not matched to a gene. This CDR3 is CASTPKTGSSPLHF. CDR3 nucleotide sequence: TGTGCCAGCACCCCGAAGACAGGGAGTTCACCCCTCCACTTT.

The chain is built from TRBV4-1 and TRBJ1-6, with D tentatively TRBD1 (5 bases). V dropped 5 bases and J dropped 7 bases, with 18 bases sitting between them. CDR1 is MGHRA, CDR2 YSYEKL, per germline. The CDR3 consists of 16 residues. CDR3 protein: CASSATPAGPNSPLHF. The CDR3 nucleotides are TGCGCCAGCAGCGCAACACCCGCGGGACCAAATTCACCCCTCCACTTT.

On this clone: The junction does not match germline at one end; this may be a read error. CDR3 sequence (DNA): TGTGCCAGCAGCTTGGAGCGGGGGCCCCAAGGGACCCAGTACTTC. It yields the protein CASSLERGPQGTQYF. The chain combines TRBV5-4 with TRBJ2-5; 8 bases are shared with TRBD2. CDR1 and CDR2 (germline): SGHNT, YYREEE (reference sequence). The CDR3 runs to 15 residues. Complete variable domain (other parts from reference TRBV5-4 and TRBJ2-5): ETGVTQSPTHLIKTRGQQVTLRCSSQSGHNTVSWYQQALGQGPQFIFQYYREEENGRGNFPPRFSGLQFPNYSSELNVNALELDDSALYLCASSLERGPQGTQYFGPGTRLLVL.